One and the same sample provided the 17 T cell receptor beta chains below, sequenced in a study of blood T cells in healthy people across ages (dated by TCRdb to between 2014 and 2017). The library was built by means of 5' RACE. TCRdb records Illumina HiSeq 2500 as the sequencer. A second PCR of roughly 7 to 11 cycles was performed with a sample-barcoded 5' primer and a J-beta primer mix. TCRdb reprocessed the public reads (quality trimming at Q25 with fastp, clone calling with MiXCR) and kept in-frame beta chains. For every CDR3 protein sequence, its rows merge into one entry that carries the most common genes and DNA. This sample gives about 640,000 distinct CDR3 sequences in total; about 30% of them show up just once. Around a sixth of the sample goes to the ten largest clones. Sequenced sample: blood. These receptors all stem from a woman older than 75 in good health.

Many counts were recorded for this clonotype. The rearrangement joins TRBV5-1 to TRBJ1-6, with 8 bases identical to TRBD1. The CDR3 contains 15 residues. CDR1 is SGHRS and CDR2 is YFSETQ in the germline V gene. With 4 bases clipped from V and 6 bases from J, the junction kept 6 bases outside the gene matches. The CDR3 here is CASSPGQGFNSPLHF. In DNA, the CDR3 is TGCGCCAGCAGCCCCGGACAGGGCTTTAATTCACCCCTCCACTTT.

Turning to this clonotype: Mismatch with germline at one junction end may stem from a read error. The rearrangement uses TRBV7-6 and TRBJ1-2; TRBD1 matches 9 bases. The CDR3 sequence is 14 residues long. Per germline, CDR1 SGHVS and CDR2 FNYEAQ. The CDR3 nucleotides read TGTGCCAGCGGCTTAGGAGGGACAGGGTATGGCTACACCTTC. The encoded protein is CASGLGGTGYGYTF.

This chain uses TRBV29-1 with TRBJ1-5, with D perhaps TRBD1 (5 bases). Between the trimmed V and J ends, which lost 6 bases and 0 bases, there was a span of 18 bases. Germline lookup yields CDR1 SQVTM and CDR2 ANQGSEA. The CDR3 contains 16 residues. CDR3 bases: TGCAGCGTGAGTACCGGGACCGCTTATAGCAATCAGCCCCAGCATTTT. It translates to CSVSTGTAYSNQPQHF.

About this clonotype itself: One end of the junction does not line up with germline, which may come from a read error. The rearrangement links TRBV4-2 to TRBJ1-6; D is undetermined. Germline V gives CDR1 LGHNA, CDR2 YNFKEQ. This CDR3 is built from 14 residues. The CDR3 DNA follows: TGTGCCAGCGGCCAAGACCGATTGGGTTCACCCCTCCACTTT. It is translated as CASGQDRLGSPLHF.

This clonotype was seen ten or more times. The chain employs TRBV5-5 and TRBJ2-5, with 8 bases matching TRBD2. CDR1 is SGHKS and CDR2 is YYEKEE in the germline V gene (reference sequence). V gave up 0 bases and J gave up 5 bases; unmatched junction bases: 6. The CDR3 length is 15 residues. CDR3 amino acids: CASSLGAGEYETQYF. In DNA form, the CDR3 reads TGTGCCAGCAGCTTGGGAGCGGGGGAGTACGAGACCCAGTACTTC.

Comments on this clonotype: A read error may be the cause here, since a much bigger clone is one base away. The chain has TRBV5-1 and TRBJ2-5; 10 nucleotides align to TRBD1. The CDR3 is 15 residues long. CDR1 and CDR2 from the germline V gene are SGHRS and YFSETQ. V lost 2 bases, J lost 11 bases, and 12 bases stayed unmatched. This chain's CDR3 is CASSFTGTGAYEQYF. The CDR3 DNA follows: TGCGCCAGCAGCTTCACCGGGACAGGGGCATATGAGCAGTACTTC.

This clonotype was seen more than once but under ten times. A much larger clone is a single base away; this may be a read error. The chain has TRBV20-1 and TRBJ2-1, with TRBD1 matching 7 bases. The DNA end lines up better with TRBJ2-7; the J call may be wrong. The CDR3 extends over 14 amino acids. CDR1 DFQATT and CDR2 SNEGSKA come from the germline V gene (reference sequence). The DNA for the CDR3 is TGCAGTGGGGCCACCGGGACAGCCTACAATGAGCAGTACTTC. Translated: CSGATGTAYNEQYF.

Ten or more counts support this clonotype. This may be a read error: a much more frequent sequence differs by one nucleotide. The gene calls are TRBV7-2 and TRBJ2-5; D not certain. The germline V and J ends were trimmed by 4 bases and 11 bases, with 17 bases remaining between them. Germline V gene sequence: CDR1 SGHTA, CDR2 FQGNSA. This CDR3 spans 13 amino acids. CDR3 region: CASSSDHSNEQYF. The CDR3 DNA reads TGTGCCAGCAGCTCGGACCATTCCAATGAGCAGTACTTC.

This clonotype was observed a handful of times. This clone may be a read error of a much larger clone one base away. This sequence joins TRBV6-1 and TRBJ2-1; D gene unclear. CDR3 length: 13 residues. The V gene's germline CDR1 is MNHNS and CDR2 SASEGT. CDR3 DNA: TGTACCAGCACCGTGAGGCCCTACAATGAGCAGTTCTTC. Translating gives CTSTVRPYNEQFF.

This clonotype was picked up a small number of times. V usage is TRBV28 and J usage is TRBJ1-5; D may be TRBD1 (5 bases). V gave up 4 bases and J gave up 3 bases, with 10 bases separating them. The CDR3 has 14 amino acids. Germline CDR1 is MDHEN and CDR2 is SYDVKM. The CDR3 DNA follows: TGTGCCAGCAGTTACAGGCAGATCAATCAGCCCCAGCATTTT. Protein product: CASSYRQINQPQHF.

This clonotype was observed a few times. CDR3 sequence reads: CASSPGRVADTQYF. DNA for the CDR3: TGTGCCAGCTCACCGGGCAGGGTGGCAGATACGCAGTATTTT. V gene TRBV18 combines with J gene TRBJ2-3, with TRBD1 as a possible D gene (5 bases). This CDR3 contains 14 residues. With 3 bases removed from V and 4 bases from J, the gap between germline ends came to 11 bases. The germline CDR1 and CDR2 sequences are KGHSH and LQKENI.

This clonotype was recorded at least ten times. CDR3: CASSFNNSPLHF. CDR3 in DNA: TGTGCCAGCAGTTTTAATAATTCACCCCTCCACTTT. The genes are TRBV27 and TRBJ1-6; D uncertain. The CDR3 is 12 residues long. The V end lost 3 bases, the J end lost 5 bases, and 2 bases lay between the germline ends. Germline CDR1 reads MNHEY; CDR2 reads SMNVEV (reference sequence).

This clonotype has ten or more counts. The chain employs TRBV6-1 and TRBJ2-7, with 7 nucleotides matching TRBD2. This CDR3 contains 14 residues. Germline V gene sequence: CDR1 MNHNS, CDR2 SASEGT. The ends lost 1 base at V and 3 bases at J; junction bases unmatched: 3. The CDR3 DNA sequence: TGTGCCAGCAGTGAAGATGGGGGGGACTACGAGCAGTACTTC. Translated, it gives CASSEDGGDYEQYF.

This clonotype was seen repeatedly, ten times or more. The genes are TRBV12-3 or TRBV12-4 and TRBJ1-4; D ambiguous. The V gene lost 7 bases and the J gene lost 8 bases, with 20 bases spanning the gap. This CDR3 contains 15 residues. CDR3 protein: CASIFSGGVKEKLFF. The DNA for the CDR3 is TGTGCCAGCATCTTTTCGGGAGGAGTAAAGGAAAAACTGTTTTTT.

The V call is TRBV5-6, the J call TRBJ2-4; TRBD2 matches at 9 bases. This CDR3 is 18 amino acids long. Per germline, CDR1 SGHDT and CDR2 YYEEEE. Trimming cost V 4 bases and J 2 bases; bases outside gene matches: 13. The CDR3 loop reads CASSLPGLAVNTKNIQYF. For the CDR3, the DNA is TGTGCCAGCAGCCTCCCGGGACTAGCAGTAAATACCAAAAACATTCAGTACTTC. The entire variable domain, with the rest obtained from reference TRBV5-6 and TRBJ2-4, is as follows: DAGVTQSPTHLIKTRGQQVTLRCSPKSGHDTVSWYQQALGQGPQFIFQYYEEEERQRGNFPDRFSGHQFPNYSSELNVNALLLGDSALYLCASSLPGLAVNTKNIQYFGAGTRLSVL.

Comments on this clonotype: A much more abundant neighbour one base away suggests this may be a read error. This rearrangement joins TRBV7-9 to TRBJ2-5; either TRBD1 or TRBD2 may fit D (5 bases each). CDR3 length equals 15 residues. V was cut by 6 bases and J by 2 bases, with 16 bases left in between. Per germline, CDR1 SEHNR and CDR2 FQNEAQ (reference sequence). The CDR3 coding sequence is TGTGCCAGCAGTTTCGACGGGGACGAACAAGAGACCCAGTACTTC. This translates into CASSFDGDEQETQYF.

The table lists this clonotype with a few counts. Just one base apart from a much larger clone, this may be a read error. The rearrangement uses TRBV24-1 and TRBJ2-5; a possible D gene is TRBD2 (6 bases). Trimming removed 3 bases from V and 11 bases from J, with 24 bases in between. Germline CDR1 is KGHDR and CDR2 is SFDVKD. The CDR3 contains 16 residues. The CDR3 coding sequence is TGTGCCACCAGTGATCCTACCGGGGTCGGGAGCAATGAGCAGTACTTC. This encodes CATSDPTGVGSNEQYF.